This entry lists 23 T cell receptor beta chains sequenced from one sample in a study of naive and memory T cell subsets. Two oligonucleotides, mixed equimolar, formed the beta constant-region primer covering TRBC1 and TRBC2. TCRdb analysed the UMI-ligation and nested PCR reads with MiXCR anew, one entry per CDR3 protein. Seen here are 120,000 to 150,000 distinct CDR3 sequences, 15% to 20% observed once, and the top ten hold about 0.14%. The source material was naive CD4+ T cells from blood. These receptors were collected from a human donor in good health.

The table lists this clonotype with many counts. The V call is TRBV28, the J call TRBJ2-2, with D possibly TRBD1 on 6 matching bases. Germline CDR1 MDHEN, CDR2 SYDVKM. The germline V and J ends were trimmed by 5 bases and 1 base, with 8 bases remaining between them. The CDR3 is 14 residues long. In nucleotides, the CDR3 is TGTGCCAGCAGTCAGACAGGGAACACCGGGGAGCTGTTTTTT. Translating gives CASSQTGNTGELFF.

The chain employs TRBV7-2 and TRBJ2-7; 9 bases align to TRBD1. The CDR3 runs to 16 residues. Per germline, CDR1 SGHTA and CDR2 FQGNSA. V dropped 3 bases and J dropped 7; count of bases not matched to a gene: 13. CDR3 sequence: CASSFRPGQGPLEQYF. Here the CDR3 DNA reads TGTGCCAGCAGCTTTAGGCCGGGACAGGGTCCGTTGGAGCAGTACTTC.

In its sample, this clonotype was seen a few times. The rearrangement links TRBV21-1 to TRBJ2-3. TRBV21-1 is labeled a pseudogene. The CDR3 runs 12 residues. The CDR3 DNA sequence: TGTGCCAGCATTAACTGCACAGATACGCAGTATTTT. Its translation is CASINCTDTQYF.

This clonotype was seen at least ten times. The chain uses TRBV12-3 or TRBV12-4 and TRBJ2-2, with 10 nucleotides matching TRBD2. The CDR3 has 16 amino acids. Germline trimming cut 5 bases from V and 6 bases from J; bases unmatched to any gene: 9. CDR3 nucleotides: TGTGCCAGCAGTCTCCCTAGCGGGAGAGGGTCCGGGGAGCTGTTTTTT. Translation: CASSLPSGRGSGELFF.

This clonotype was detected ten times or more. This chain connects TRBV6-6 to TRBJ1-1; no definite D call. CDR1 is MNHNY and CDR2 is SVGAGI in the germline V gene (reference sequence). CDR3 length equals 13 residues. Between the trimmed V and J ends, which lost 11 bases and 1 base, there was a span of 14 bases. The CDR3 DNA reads TGTGCCGTGGTTCGGGAGCGGAACACTGAAGCTTTCTTT. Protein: CAVVRERNTEAFF.

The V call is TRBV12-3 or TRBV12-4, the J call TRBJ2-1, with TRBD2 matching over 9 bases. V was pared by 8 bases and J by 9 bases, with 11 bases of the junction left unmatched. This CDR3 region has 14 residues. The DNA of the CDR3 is TGTGCCAGCTCCCCTGCGGGAGGGGCCCCTGAGCAGTTCTTC. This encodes CASSPAGGAPEQFF.

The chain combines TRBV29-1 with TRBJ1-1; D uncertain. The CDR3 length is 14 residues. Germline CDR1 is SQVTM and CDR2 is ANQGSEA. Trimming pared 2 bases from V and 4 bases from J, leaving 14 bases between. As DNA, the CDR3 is TGCAGCGTTGAATCTCAGATGGGGAGCACTGAAGCTTTCTTT. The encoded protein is CSVESQMGSTEAFF.

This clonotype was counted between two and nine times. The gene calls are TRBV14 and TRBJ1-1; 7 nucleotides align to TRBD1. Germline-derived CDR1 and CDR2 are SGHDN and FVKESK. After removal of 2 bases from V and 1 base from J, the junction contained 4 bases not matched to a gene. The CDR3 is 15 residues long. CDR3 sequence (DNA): TGTGCCAGCAGCCAACTAGGACAGGCGAACACTGAAGCTTTCTTT. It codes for CASSQLGQANTEAFF.

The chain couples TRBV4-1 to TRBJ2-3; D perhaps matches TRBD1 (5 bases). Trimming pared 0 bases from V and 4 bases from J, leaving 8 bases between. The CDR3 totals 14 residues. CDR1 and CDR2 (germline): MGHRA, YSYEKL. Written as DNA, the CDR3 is TGCGCCAGCAGCCAAGATCAGGGTGCAGATACGCAGTATTTT. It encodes CASSQDQGADTQYF.

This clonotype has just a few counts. The CDR3, as DNA: TGTGCCAGCAGCTTGGCGGCAGTAGGCAATCAGCCCCAGCATTTT. This codes for CASSLAAVGNQPQHF. The rearrangement joins TRBV5-6 to TRBJ1-5; D is uncertain. The CDR3 is 15 residues long. Germline CDR1 is SGHDT and CDR2 is YYEEEE. The V end lost 0 bases, the J end lost 2 bases, and 9 bases lay between the germline ends. The whole variable domain, remainder taken from reference TRBV5-6 and TRBJ1-5, is DAGVTQSPTHLIKTRGQQVTLRCSPKSGHDTVSWYQQALGQGPQFIFQYYEEEERQRGNFPDRFSGHQFPNYSSELNVNALLLGDSALYLCASSLAAVGNQPQHFGDGTRLSIL.

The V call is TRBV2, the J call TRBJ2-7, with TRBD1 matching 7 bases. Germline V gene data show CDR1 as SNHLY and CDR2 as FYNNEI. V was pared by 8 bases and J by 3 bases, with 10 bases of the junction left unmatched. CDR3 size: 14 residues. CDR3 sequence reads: CASFRRTGNYEQYF. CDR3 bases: TGTGCCAGCTTTAGAAGGACAGGCAACTACGAGCAGTACTTC.

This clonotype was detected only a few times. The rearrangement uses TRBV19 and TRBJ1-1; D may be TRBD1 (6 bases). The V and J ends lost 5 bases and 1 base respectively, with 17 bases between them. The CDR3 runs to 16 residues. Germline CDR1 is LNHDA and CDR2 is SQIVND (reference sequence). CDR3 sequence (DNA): TGTGCCAGTAGTGTCCTCGTGGGGGCGGGGAACACTGAAGCTTTCTTT. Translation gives CASSVLVGAGNTEAFF. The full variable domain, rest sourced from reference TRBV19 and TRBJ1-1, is DGGITQSPKYLFRKEGQNVTLSCEQNLNHDAMYWYRQDPGQGLRLIYYSQIVNDFQKGDIAEGYSVSREKKESFPLTVTSAQKNPTAFYLCASSVLVGAGNTEAFFGQGTRLTVV.

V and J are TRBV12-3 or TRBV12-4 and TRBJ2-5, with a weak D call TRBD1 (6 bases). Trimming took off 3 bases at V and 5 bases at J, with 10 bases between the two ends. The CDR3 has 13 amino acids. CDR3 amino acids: CASSFRGWETQYF. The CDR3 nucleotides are TGTGCCAGCAGTTTCAGGGGCTGGGAGACCCAGTACTTC.

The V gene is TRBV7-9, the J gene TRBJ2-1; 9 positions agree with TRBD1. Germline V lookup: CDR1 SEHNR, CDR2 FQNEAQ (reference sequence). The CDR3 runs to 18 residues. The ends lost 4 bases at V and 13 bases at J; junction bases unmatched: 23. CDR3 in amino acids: CASSSRTPGQGYVLRQFF. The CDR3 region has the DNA TGTGCCAGCAGCTCACGAACCCCGGGACAGGGTTATGTATTAAGACAGTTCTTC. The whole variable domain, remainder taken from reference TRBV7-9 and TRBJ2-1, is DTGVSQNPRHKITKRGQNVTFRCDPISEHNRLYWYRQTLGQGPEFLTYFQNEAQLEKSRLLSDRFSAERPKGSFSTLEIQRTEQGDSAMYLCASSSRTPGQGYVLRQFFGPGTRLTVL.

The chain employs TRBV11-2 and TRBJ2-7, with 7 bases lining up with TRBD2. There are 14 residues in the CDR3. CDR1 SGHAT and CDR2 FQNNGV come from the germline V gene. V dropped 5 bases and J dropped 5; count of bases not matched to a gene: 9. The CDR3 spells CASSLRTSRDEQYF. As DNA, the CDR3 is TGTGCCAGCAGCCTCCGGACTAGTAGAGACGAGCAGTACTTC.

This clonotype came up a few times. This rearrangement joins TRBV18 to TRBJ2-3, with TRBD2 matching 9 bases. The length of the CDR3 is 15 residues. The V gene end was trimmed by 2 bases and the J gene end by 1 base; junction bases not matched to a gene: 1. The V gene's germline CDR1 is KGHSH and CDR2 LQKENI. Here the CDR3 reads CASSPWTSGTDTQYF. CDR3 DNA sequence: TGTGCCAGCTCACCATGGACTAGCGGCACAGATACGCAGTATTTT.

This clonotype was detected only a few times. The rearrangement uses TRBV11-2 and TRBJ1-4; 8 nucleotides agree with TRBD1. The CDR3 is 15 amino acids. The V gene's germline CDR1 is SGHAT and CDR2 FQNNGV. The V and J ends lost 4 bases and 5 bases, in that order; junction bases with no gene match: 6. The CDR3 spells CASSYQGAKNEKLFF. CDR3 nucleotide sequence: TGTGCCAGCAGCTACCAGGGGGCCAAGAATGAAAAACTGTTTTTT.

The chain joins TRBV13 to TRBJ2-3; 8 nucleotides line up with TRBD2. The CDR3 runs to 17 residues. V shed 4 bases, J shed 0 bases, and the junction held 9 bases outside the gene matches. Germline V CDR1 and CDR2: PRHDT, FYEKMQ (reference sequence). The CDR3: CASSSSGTSNSTDTQYF. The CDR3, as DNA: TGTGCCAGCAGCTCGTCCGGGACTAGTAATAGCACAGATACGCAGTATTTT.

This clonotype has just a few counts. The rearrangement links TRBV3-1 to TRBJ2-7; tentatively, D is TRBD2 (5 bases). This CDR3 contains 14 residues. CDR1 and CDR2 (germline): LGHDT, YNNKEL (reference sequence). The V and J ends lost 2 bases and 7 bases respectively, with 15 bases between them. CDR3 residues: CASSQYLGPGEQYF. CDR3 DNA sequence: TGTGCCAGCAGCCAATACCTAGGTCCGGGGGAGCAGTACTTC.

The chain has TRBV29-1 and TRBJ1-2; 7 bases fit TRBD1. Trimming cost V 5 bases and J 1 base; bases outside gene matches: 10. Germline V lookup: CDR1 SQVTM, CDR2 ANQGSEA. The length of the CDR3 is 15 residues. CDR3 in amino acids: CSVWEGASLNYGYTF. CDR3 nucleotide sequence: TGCAGCGTTTGGGAGGGGGCGAGTCTTAACTATGGCTACACCTTC.

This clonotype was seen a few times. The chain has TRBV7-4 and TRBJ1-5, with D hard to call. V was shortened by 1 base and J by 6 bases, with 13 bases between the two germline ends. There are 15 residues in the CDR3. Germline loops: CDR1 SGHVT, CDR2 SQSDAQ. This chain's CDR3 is CASSLGQERSQPQHF. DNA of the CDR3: TGTGCCAGCAGCTTAGGGCAGGAGAGGAGTCAGCCCCAGCATTTT.

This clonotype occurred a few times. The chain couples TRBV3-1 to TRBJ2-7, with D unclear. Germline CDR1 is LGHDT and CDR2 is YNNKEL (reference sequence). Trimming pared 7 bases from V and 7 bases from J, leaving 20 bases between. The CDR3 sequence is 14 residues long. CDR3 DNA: TGTGCCAGCACTCTAAGGCCCGGTGATGGTGAGCAGTACTTC. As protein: CASTLRPGDGEQYF.

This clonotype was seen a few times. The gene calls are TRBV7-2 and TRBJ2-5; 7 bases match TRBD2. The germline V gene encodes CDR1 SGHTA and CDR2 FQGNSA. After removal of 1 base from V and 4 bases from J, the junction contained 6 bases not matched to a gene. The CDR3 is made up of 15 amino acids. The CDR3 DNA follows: TGTGCCAGCAGCTTAGGACTAGCTCAAGGAGAGACCCAGTACTTC. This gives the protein CASSLGLAQGETQYF.